This T cell receptor beta chain is drawn from a study of radiotherapy plus CTLA-4 blockade in lung cancer (dated by TCRdb to the late 2010s). Study-wide context: Objective responses were observed in 18% of enrolled patients, and disease control was achieved in around 30%.

From the cysteine through the phenylalanine, the CDR3 covers 12 amino acids. The entry retains the CDR3 DNA only, 36 bases that are in frame from base 1. CDR1 and CDR2, per the germline V gene, are SGHAT and FQNNGV. V sheds 3 bases and J sheds 2 bases, leaving 4 bases between their ends. The library was prepared using the immunoSEQ multiplex PCR assay. TCRdb took over this immuneACCESS table, retaining in-frame rearrangements with V and J assigned. Such tables are incomplete; in checked studies, under half of the missing clones stem from an unresolved V gene, and the remainder is unexplained. The sample yields around 22,000 clones; 71% were counted once. The top ten clonotypes cover 3.2% of the sample. Notes on this clone: Its recognized antigen is unknown. No much larger clone exists at a distance of one base, and base qualities are not known.

Focal radiation therapy combined with CTLA-4 blockade (ipilimumab) was tested in patients with chemo-refractory metastatic non-small-cell lung cancer. Results the study describes overall, beyond this receptor: Early dynamic changes in blood T cell clones, together with increased serum interferon-beta after radiation, were reported as the strongest predictors of response. After treatment with radiotherapy and ipilimumab, TCR clones that originated in tumors expanded in peripheral blood.

The chain is encoded by TRBV11-2 joined to TRBJ1-1, with no D gene named confidently. Here the sequenced sample was peripheral blood, taken from a patient treated with radiotherapy plus ipilimumab. The receptor was isolated from a human donor with non-small cell lung cancer whose response to radiotherapy plus ipilimumab could not be evaluated. The CDR3 region: CASSLANTEAFF. The DNA is TGTGCCAGCAGCTTGGCAAACACTGAAGCTTTCTTT.